The clone carrying this T cell receptor (beta chain) was counted once. Its antigen is currently unknown. Treatment defined: AdE1-LMPpoly-expanded autologous EBV-specific T-cell therapy followed by anti-PD-1 nivolumab. TCRdb keeps only in-frame clones here, not all; method: immunoSEQ multiplex PCR. Of about 19,000 clones listed, more than 70% are singletons. This specimen belongs to a study of EBV T-cell therapy then PD-1 blockade in nasopharyngeal carcinoma. This CDR3 spans 17 amino acids. V was pared by 3 bases and J by 0 bases, with 5 bases of the junction left unmatched. The germline CDR1 and CDR2 sequences are LGHNA and YSLEER.

The TCR was taken from a man aged 40-55 years with nasopharyngeal carcinoma. Here the sequenced sample was CD8+ T cells from blood, taken at roughly day 32 from a patient whose treatment included autologous EBV-specific T cells and nivolumab. The V call is TRBV4-3, the J call TRBJ2-2; 9 bases are a match to TRBD2. Here the CDR3 reads CASSQGSGGANTGELFF. CDR3 in DNA: TGCGCCAGCAGCCAGGGTAGCGGGGGCGCGAACACCGGGGAGCTGTTTTTT.